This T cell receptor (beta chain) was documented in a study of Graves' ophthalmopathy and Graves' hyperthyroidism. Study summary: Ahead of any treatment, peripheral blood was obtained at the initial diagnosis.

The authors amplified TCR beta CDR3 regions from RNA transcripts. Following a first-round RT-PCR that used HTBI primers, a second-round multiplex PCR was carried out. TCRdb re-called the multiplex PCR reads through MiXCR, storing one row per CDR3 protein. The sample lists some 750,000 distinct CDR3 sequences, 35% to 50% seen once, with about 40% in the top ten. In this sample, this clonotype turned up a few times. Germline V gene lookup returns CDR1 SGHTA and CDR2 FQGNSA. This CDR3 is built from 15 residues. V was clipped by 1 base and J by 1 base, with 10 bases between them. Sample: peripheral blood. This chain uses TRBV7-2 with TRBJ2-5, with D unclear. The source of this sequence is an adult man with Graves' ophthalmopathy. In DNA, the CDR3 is TGTGCCAGCAGCTTAGGGCAGCGCTCCCAAGAGACCCAGTACTTC. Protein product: CASSLGQRSQETQYF.